Following are 21 T cell receptor beta chains from one sample sequenced in a study of blood T cell repertoires in COVID-19. Profiling relied on immunoSEQ multiplex PCR, and the TCRdb table lists in-frame clones only, not all of them. The table shows about 96,000 clones, with 70% to 90% occurring only once. Sequencing was performed on peripheral blood. The receptor set was obtained from a human donor with COVID-19, enrolled during active disease. The donor label of this sample is uncertain.

V and J are TRBV12-3 or TRBV12-4 and TRBJ1-1; TRBD1 agrees at 7 bases. V lost 5 bases, J lost 10 bases, and 10 bases stayed unmatched. The CDR3 spans 13 residues. The CDR3 sequence is CASSPQGGLGAFF. CDR3 nucleotides: TGTGCCAGCAGTCCACAAGGGGGCCTGGGAGCTTTCTTT.

V is TRBV6-5 and J is TRBJ1-2, with D hard to call. CDR3 length: 14 residues. Trimming pared 6 bases from V and 6 bases from J, leaving 17 bases between. Looked up from germline, CDR1 is MNHEY and CDR2 is SVGAGI. This CDR3 reads CASSQSEGGDGYTF. The DNA for the CDR3 is TGTGCCAGCAGCCAATCTGAGGGTGGAGATGGCTACACCTTC.

This sequence joins TRBV7-7 and TRBJ1-6, with 7 bases that match TRBD1. Germline CDR1 SSHAT, CDR2 FNYEAQ (reference sequence). This CDR3 region has 18 residues. J was trimmed by 4 bases and V by 5 bases; bases with no gene match: 14. CDR3 protein: CASSPDRPAPQYNSPLHF. The CDR3 bases are TGTGCCAGCAGCCCGGACAGGCCAGCCCCTCAATATAATTCACCCCTCCACTTT.

CDR3 loop: CSASVRYYNEQFF. Written as DNA, the CDR3 is TGCAGTGCTAGTGTCAGGTACTACAATGAGCAGTTCTTC. V usage is TRBV20-1 and J usage is TRBJ2-1; D is unresolved. In germline, CDR1 is DFQATT, CDR2 SNEGSKA (reference sequence). The CDR3 spans 13 residues. V was cut by 3 bases and J by 3 bases, with 9 bases left in between.

The rearrangement links TRBV18 to TRBJ2-7; 7 bases match TRBD1. Germline V gives CDR1 KGHSH, CDR2 LQKENI. The CDR3 totals 14 residues. V lost 3 bases to trimming and J lost 0 bases; unmatched junction nucleotides: 2. The CDR3 DNA follows: TGTGCCAGCTCACCCCGGGACAGCTCCTACGAGCAGTACTTC. Protein product: CASSPRDSSYEQYF.

The chain has TRBV7-3 and TRBJ2-2, with D hard to call. Germline loops: CDR1 SGHTA, CDR2 FQGTGA. V lost 4 bases to trimming and J lost 5 bases, with 5 bases between them. The CDR3 is 12 residues long. CDR3 amino acids: CASSSSTGELFF. The CDR3 nucleotides read TGTGCCAGCAGCTCTAGTACCGGGGAGCTGTTTTTT.

This clone appeared a single time. V usage is TRBV3-1 (or the pseudogene TRBV3-2) and J usage is TRBJ2-7; 11 bases match TRBD2. After removal of 3 bases from V and 5 bases from J, the junction contained 9 bases not matched to a gene. The CDR3 totals 16 residues. Germline V lookup: CDR1 LGHDT, CDR2 YNNKEL (reference sequence). Here the CDR3 DNA reads TGTGCCAGCAGCCAGTTACTAGCGGGAGTTGGCCACGAGCAGTACTTC. Translating it yields CASSQLLAGVGHEQYF.

The chain is built from TRBV19 and TRBJ1-2, with 10 nucleotides matching TRBD1. Germline CDR1 reads LNHDA; CDR2 reads SQIVND (reference sequence). The CDR3 extends over 15 amino acids. Trimming took 5 bases from V and 7 from J; bases not matched to a gene: 10. CDR3 DNA sequence: TGTGCCAGTAGTCCCGGGGACAGGGGCAGGAGTGGCTACACCTTC. Amino acid sequence: CASSPGDRGRSGYTF.

The CDR3 spells CAISEPGETQYF. In nucleotides, the CDR3 is TGTGCCATCAGCGAACCCGGAGAGACCCAGTACTTC. This sequence joins TRBV10-3 and TRBJ2-5, with no clear D. With 6 bases removed from V and 4 bases from J, the gap between germline ends came to 9 bases. Per the germline V gene, CDR1 is ENHRY and CDR2 is SYGVKD. The CDR3 contains 12 residues.

This chain joins TRBV11-2 and TRBJ1-2; D is unclear. The length of the CDR3 is 14 residues. V was trimmed by 3 bases and J by 2 bases, leaving 10 bases between them. CDR1 SGHAT and CDR2 FQNNGV come from the germline V gene. CDR3 DNA: TGTGCCAGCAGCTTTCAAGAGTTAAACTATGGCTACACCTTC. Protein product: CASSFQELNYGYTF.

The chain joins TRBV1 to TRBJ1-2. TRBV1 represents a pseudogene. The CDR3 has 15 amino acids. This CDR3 reads CTSSQSRTAFYGYTF. CDR3 in DNA: TGCACCAGCAGCCAATCTCGGACTGCGTTCTATGGCTACACCTTC.

This chain joins TRBV5-1 and TRBJ2-3; D not certain. The germline gives CDR1 SGHRS, CDR2 YFSETQ. V lost 4 bases and J 0 bases, leaving 12 bases between the germline ends. CDR3 length equals 15 residues. The CDR3 nucleotides are TGCGCCAGCAGCCGGTTGGCGACTAGCACAGATACGCAGTATTTT. Protein: CASSRLATSTDTQYF.

In this sample, this clone turned up once. The genes are TRBV27 and TRBJ1-2; D perhaps matches TRBD1 (5 bases). Trimming pared 6 bases from V and 4 bases from J, leaving 12 bases between. CDR1 is MNHEY and CDR2 is SMNVEV in the germline V gene (reference sequence). The CDR3 spans 13 residues. The CDR3 loop is CASRDNQAYGYTF. The CDR3 nucleotides are TGTGCCAGCAGGGACAACCAGGCCTATGGCTACACCTTC.

In this sample, this clone turned up once. This chain links TRBV9 with TRBJ1-3; D is possibly TRBD1 (6 bases). V dropped 4 bases and J dropped 8 bases, with 10 bases sitting between them. This CDR3 comprises 12 residues. The V gene's germline CDR1 is SGDLS and CDR2 YYNGEE. The CDR3 coding sequence is TGTGCCAGCAGCATTTCAGGGGACACCATATATTTT. Its protein is CASSISGDTIYF.

This clone was observed a handful of times. V is TRBV7-2 and J is TRBJ2-7; the match to TRBD1 covers 7 bases. The trim removed 5 bases at V and 2 bases at J, leaving 6 bases unmatched. CDR1 and CDR2 from the germline V gene are SGHTA and FQGNSA. The CDR3 has 14 residues. As DNA, the CDR3 is TGTGCCAGCAGCAACTATCAGGGGGCCTACGAGCAGTACTTC. Its translation is CASSNYQGAYEQYF.

The chain's CDR3 is CASSSAGTVLNSPLHF. DNA for the CDR3: TGTGCCAGCAGTAGCGCCGGGACAGTCCTTAATTCACCCCTCCACTTT. V gene TRBV27 combines with J gene TRBJ1-6; 7 nucleotides match TRBD1. Looked up from germline, CDR1 is MNHEY and CDR2 is SMNVEV (reference sequence). The CDR3 runs 16 residues. V dropped 5 bases and J dropped 6; count of bases not matched to a gene: 10.

The gene calls are TRBV6-1 and TRBJ1-6, with TRBD1 identical over 7 bases. Germline trimming cut 1 base from V and 7 bases from J; bases unmatched to any gene: 4. Germline lookup yields CDR1 MNHNS and CDR2 SASEGT. The CDR3 covers 15 residues. CDR3 sequence reads: CASSEVGRGNSPLHF. The CDR3 DNA reads as TGTGCCAGCAGTGAAGTAGGCAGGGGGAATTCACCCCTCCACTTT.

The chain combines TRBV14 with TRBJ1-4, with TRBD1 matching over 12 bases. The CDR3 has 18 residues. J was trimmed by 3 bases and V by 3 bases; bases with no gene match: 8. The V gene's germline CDR1 is SGHDN and CDR2 FVKESK. The CDR3 is CASSQRGTGGGSNEKLFF. Written as DNA, the CDR3 is TGTGCCAGCAGCCAGAGAGGGACAGGGGGCGGGTCTAATGAAAAACTGTTTTTT.

This sequence joins TRBV4-1 and TRBJ1-2; 11 bases match TRBD1. The V gene's germline CDR1 is MGHRA and CDR2 YSYEKL. V shed 0 bases and J 4 bases; nucleotides not matched to a gene: 4. This CDR3 is built from 16 residues. The DNA for the CDR3 is TGCGCCAGCAGCCAAGATCGGACAGGGGGCCTCTATGGCTACACCTTC. As protein: CASSQDRTGGLYGYTF.

This clone was recorded only once. The rearrangement joins TRBV2 to TRBJ2-5; TRBD1 matches 11 bases. The germline V gene has CDR1 SNHLY and CDR2 FYNNEI. V lost 9 bases to trimming and J lost 1 base; unmatched junction nucleotides: 1. This CDR3 region has 13 residues. For the CDR3, the DNA is TGTGCCAGGGGACAGGGGGGCCAAGAGACCCAGTACTTC. It yields the protein CARGQGGQETQYF.

This clone was observed once. V and J are TRBV4-2 and TRBJ2-5, with D uncertain. V lost 2 bases and J 5 bases, leaving 9 bases between the germline ends. Germline loops: CDR1 LGHNA, CDR2 YNFKEQ. This CDR3 is built from 13 residues. The CDR3 DNA sequence: TGTGCCAGCAGCCAATCCGGGTATGAGACCCAGTACTTC. This translates into CASSQSGYETQYF.